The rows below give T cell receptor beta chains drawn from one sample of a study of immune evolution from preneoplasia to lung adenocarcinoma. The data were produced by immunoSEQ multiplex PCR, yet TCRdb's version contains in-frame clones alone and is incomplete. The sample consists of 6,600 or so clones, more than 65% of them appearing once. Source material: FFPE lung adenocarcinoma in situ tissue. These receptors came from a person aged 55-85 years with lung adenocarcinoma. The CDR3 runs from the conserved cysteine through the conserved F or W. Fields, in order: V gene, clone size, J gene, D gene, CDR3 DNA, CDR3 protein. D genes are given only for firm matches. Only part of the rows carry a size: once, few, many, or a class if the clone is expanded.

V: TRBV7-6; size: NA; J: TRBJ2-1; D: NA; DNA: TGTGCCAGCAGCTTAGAATGGGACAATGAGCAGTTCTTC; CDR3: CASSLEWDNEQFF
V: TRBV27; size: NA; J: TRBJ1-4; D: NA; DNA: TGTGCCAGCAGTCCGGAACGGGCAACTAATGAAAAACTGTTTTTT; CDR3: CASSPERATNEKLFF
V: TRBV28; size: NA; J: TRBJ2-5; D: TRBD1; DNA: TGTGCCAGCAGTTTAGTCAGTCAGGGGGTGGGCCAAGAGACCCAGTACTTC; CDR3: CASSLVSQGVGQETQYF
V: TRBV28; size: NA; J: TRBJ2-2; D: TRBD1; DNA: TGTGCCAGCAGTTTATTCGGGACAGGGAAAAGGTCTTCGGCCGGGGAGCTGTTTTTT; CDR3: CASSLFGTGKRSSAGELFF
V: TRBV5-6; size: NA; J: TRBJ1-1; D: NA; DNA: TGTGCCAGCCGACCAGGGGCCCTTATGAACACTGAAGCTTTCTTT; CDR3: CASRPGALMNTEAFF
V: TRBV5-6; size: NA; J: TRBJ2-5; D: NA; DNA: TGTGCCAGCAGCCCGGGGGGCGGCACCCAGTACTTC; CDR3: CASSPGGGTQYF
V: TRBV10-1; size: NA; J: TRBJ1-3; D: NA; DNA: TGCGCCAGCCCTCGGGTGTTCTCTGGAAACACCATATATTTT; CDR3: CASPRVFSGNTIYF
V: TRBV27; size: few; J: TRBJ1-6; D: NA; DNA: TGTGCCAGCAGTTTAGCCCATGGACAGAGAAATTCACCCCTCCACTTT; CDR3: CASSLAHGQRNSPLHF
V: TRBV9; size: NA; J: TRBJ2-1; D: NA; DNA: TGTGCCAGCAGCGCGTGGGGTCGCTCCTACAATGAGCAGTTCTTC; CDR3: CASSAWGRSYNEQFF
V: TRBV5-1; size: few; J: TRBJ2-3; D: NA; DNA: TGCGCCAGCAGCCTCCGGTCCCCCAGGGAGGCCACAGATACGCAGTATTTT; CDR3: CASSLRSPREATDTQYF